The 23 T cell receptor beta chains reported below all come from one sample, sequenced in a study of neurological immune-mediated disorders. TCRdb used MiXCR to reprocess the 5' RACE reads, holding one entry per CDR3 protein. The table records about 66,000 distinct CDR3 sequences, approximately 4.1% of them present only once. The specimen sequenced was PBMCs. The receptors derive from a man younger than 45 with multiple sclerosis.

This clonotype was counted at least ten times. The chain couples TRBV10-3 to TRBJ2-1; maybe TRBD1 (5 bases). Germline CDR1 and CDR2: ENHRY and SYGVKD. Deletions cut 11 bases from V and 5 bases from J, with 16 bases between. This CDR3 has 13 residues. As DNA, the CDR3 is TGTGCCGCCAGGACACCCAGCCACAATGAGCAGTTCTTC. Translation: CAARTPSHNEQFF.

On this clonotype: One end of the junction fails to match germline, which may point to a read error. Written as DNA, the CDR3 is TGTGCCATCAGTGGACAGTGGGGTCAGCCCCAGAATTTT. It translates to CAISGQWGQPQNF. The J gene is TRBJ1-5, the V gene TRBV10-3; D perhaps matches TRBD1 (5 bases). In germline, CDR1 is ENHRY, CDR2 SYGVKD. The CDR3 has 13 residues.

This clonotype was detected a few times. The genes are TRBV20-1 and TRBJ2-3; the match to TRBD2 covers 12 bases. Germline V lookup: CDR1 DFQATT, CDR2 SNEGSKA (reference sequence). The length of the CDR3 is 16 residues. V gave up 4 bases and J gave up 0 bases; unmatched junction bases: 5. The CDR3 nucleotides are TGCAGTGCTACAACTAGCGGGGGGCCTAGCACAGATACGCAGTATTTT. This encodes CSATTSGGPSTDTQYF.

Many counts were recorded for this clonotype. This CDR3 reads CSARAGTSNSPLHF. The CDR3 bases are TGCAGTGCTAGGGCAGGGACGTCGAATTCACCCCTCCACTTT. The chain joins TRBV20-1 to TRBJ1-6; D possibly corresponds to TRBD1 (5 bases). The germline V and J ends were trimmed by 3 bases and 7 bases, with 13 bases remaining between them. This CDR3 is 14 amino acids long. The germline gives CDR1 DFQATT, CDR2 SNEGSKA (reference sequence).

This clonotype was counted many times. This chain uses TRBV5-6 with TRBJ2-7, with TRBD2 identical over 11 bases. V dropped 1 base and J dropped 5; count of bases not matched to a gene: 14. The germline V gene encodes CDR1 SGHDT and CDR2 YYEEEE. The CDR3 runs 18 residues. This chain's CDR3 is CASSLRMASGGNVNEQYF. As DNA, the CDR3 is TGTGCCAGCAGCTTGCGGATGGCTAGCGGGGGGAATGTGAACGAGCAGTACTTC.

This clonotype was detected ten times or more. V usage is TRBV29-1 and J usage is TRBJ1-2; a weak D match, TRBD1 (6 bases). Between the trimmed V and J ends, which lost 7 bases and 6 bases, there was a span of 18 bases. The CDR3 sequence is 13 residues long. The germline gives CDR1 SQVTM, CDR2 ANQGSEA. The CDR3 protein is CSAVLGAKNGYTF. CDR3 nucleotide sequence: TGCAGCGCGGTGCTGGGGGCGAAGAATGGCTACACCTTC. Looking up the rest from reference TRBV29-1 and TRBJ1-2 gives the full variable domain: SAVISQKPSRDICQRGTSLTIQCQVDSQVTMMFWYRQQPGQSLTLIATANQGSEATYESGFVIDKFPISRPNLTFSTLTVSNMSPEDSSIYLCSAVLGAKNGYTFGSGTRLTVV.

In this sample, this clonotype turned up many times. V and J are TRBV5-1 and TRBJ2-1; 8 nucleotides line up with TRBD2. Trimming took 4 bases from V and 0 from J; bases not matched to a gene: 9. Germline V CDR1 and CDR2: SGHRS, YFSETQ. CDR3 length: 17 residues. CDR3 sequence reads: CASSPDAAGGSYNEQFF. In nucleotides, the CDR3 is TGCGCCAGCAGCCCGGATGCCGCGGGGGGCTCCTACAATGAGCAGTTCTTC.

This clonotype was seen many times. The V call is TRBV7-9, the J call TRBJ1-2; TRBD1 is a possible D gene (5 bases). CDR1 SEHNR and CDR2 FQNEAQ come from the germline V gene (reference sequence). The CDR3 sequence is 16 residues long. V was cut by 4 bases and J by 3 bases, with 18 bases left in between. The CDR3 loop is CASSSTGLPPDYGYTF. The DNA for the CDR3 is TGTGCCAGCAGCTCCACGGGACTTCCTCCCGACTATGGCTACACCTTC.

This clonotype was counted ten times or more. The chain links TRBV20-1 to TRBJ2-7; maybe TRBD1 (5 bases). The germline V and J ends were trimmed by 5 bases and 2 bases, with 19 bases remaining between them. CDR1 and CDR2 (germline): DFQATT, SNEGSKA (reference sequence). The CDR3 is 15 residues long. The DNA for the CDR3 is TGCAGTGCTCACAAGGGGTCCCAGGGTACCTACGAGCAGTACTTC. Its protein is CSAHKGSQGTYEQYF.

This clonotype was detected many times. The chain is built from TRBV4-1 and TRBJ2-5; 12 nucleotides line up with TRBD2. With V trimmed by 1 base and J by 8 bases, 5 bases remained unmatched. There are 15 residues in the CDR3. Germline assignment: CDR1 MGHRA and CDR2 YSYEKL. Here the CDR3 DNA reads TGCGCCAGCAGCCAAGCCGGGACTAGCGGGCGCACCCAGTACTTC. Its protein product is CASSQAGTSGRTQYF.

The sample holds a few counts of this clonotype. The rearrangement links TRBV10-3 to TRBJ2-3, with no clear D. The CDR3 loop spans 12 amino acids. Trimming pared 3 bases from V and 1 base from J, leaving 2 bases between. Germline-derived CDR1 and CDR2 are ENHRY and SYGVKD. CDR3 DNA: TGTGCCATCAGTGACGGCACAGATACGCAGTATTTT. It translates to CAISDGTDTQYF.

The chain combines TRBV6-5 with TRBJ2-7; TRBD2 is a possible D gene (5 bases). CDR1 MNHEY and CDR2 SVGAGI come from the germline V gene. Deletions cut 8 bases from V and 6 bases from J, with 14 bases between. The CDR3 length is 12 residues. CDR3 sequence reads: CASVSGGGEQYF. The CDR3 region has the DNA TGTGCCAGCGTATCAGGAGGAGGCGAGCAGTACTTC.

This clonotype was counted ten times or more. This chain's CDR3 is CASSLFLGGSGDTQYF. As DNA, the CDR3 is TGTGCCAGCAGTCTTTTTCTAGGGGGGTCGGGAGATACGCAGTATTTT. The J gene is TRBJ2-3, the V gene TRBV12-3 or TRBV12-4; possibly TRBD1 or TRBD2 for D (6 bases each). This CDR3 has 16 residues. V shed 5 bases and J shed 5 bases, with 20 bases lying between them.

This clonotype was recorded at least ten times. V usage is TRBV12-3 or TRBV12-4 and J usage is TRBJ2-1; unclear D gene. With 6 bases removed from V and 14 bases from J, the gap between germline ends came to 17 bases. This CDR3 comprises 12 residues. CDR3 coding DNA: TGTGCCAGCAGACCGGACCCACTTTGGGAGTTCTTC. It yields the protein CASRPDPLWEFF.

This clonotype was seen ten or more times. This sequence joins TRBV2 and TRBJ2-2; no reliable D call. Germline CDR1 and CDR2: SNHLY and FYNNEI. V lost 4 bases, J lost 7 bases, and 7 bases lay in between. This CDR3 spans 12 amino acids. CDR3 bases: TGTGCCAGCAGTGGGGGATTCGGGGAGCTGTTTTTT. Encoded protein: CASSGGFGELFF. Full variable domain (rest looked up from reference TRBV2 and TRBJ2-2): EPEVTQTPSHQVTQMGQEVILRCVPISNHLYFYWYRQILGQKVEFLVSFYNNEISEKSEIFDDQFSVERPDGSNFTLKIRSTKLEDSAMYFCASSGGFGELFFGEGSRLTVL.

This clonotype was seen repeatedly, ten times or more. The V and J genes are TRBV7-2 and TRBJ2-2; D may be TRBD2 (5 bases). V lost 3 bases to trimming and J lost 4 bases, with 9 bases between them. From germline, CDR1 is SGHTA and CDR2 FQGNSA. The CDR3 runs 14 residues. CDR3 protein: CASSFLTSTGELFF. The CDR3 DNA sequence: TGTGCCAGCAGCTTCCTAACTAGCACCGGGGAGCTGTTTTTT.

Only a few counts were recorded for this clonotype. This sequence joins TRBV6-5 and TRBJ2-3; 11 nucleotides agree with TRBD2. Looked up from germline, CDR1 is MNHEY and CDR2 is SVGAGI. V lost 5 bases and J lost 1; bases outside the gene matches: 5. There are 16 residues in the CDR3. As DNA, the CDR3 is TGTGCCAGCAGTGGGGGACTAGCGGACCGCACAGATACGCAGTATTTT. It encodes CASSGGLADRTDTQYF.

This clonotype was recorded at least ten times. The V call is TRBV25-1, the J call TRBJ2-5; 9 bases are shared with TRBD1. Germline lookup yields CDR1 MGHDK and CDR2 SYGVNS. The V segment lost 7 bases and the J segment 4 bases; nucleotides outside the gene matches: 7. The length of the CDR3 is 14 residues. The CDR3 loop is CASTGQGSAETQYF. As DNA, the CDR3 is TGTGCCAGCACCGGACAGGGGTCGGCAGAGACCCAGTACTTC.

This clonotype was observed at least ten times. V gene TRBV4-1 combines with J gene TRBJ1-5; no reliable D call. Trimming removed 4 bases from V and 0 bases from J, with 10 bases in between. There are 15 residues in the CDR3. The germline gives CDR1 MGHRA, CDR2 YSYEKL. The CDR3 protein is CASSPWLDSNQPQHF. Written as DNA, the CDR3 is TGCGCCAGCAGCCCATGGCTGGATAGCAATCAGCCCCAGCATTTT.

In this sample, this clonotype turned up many times. The chain joins TRBV25-1 to TRBJ1-4; D may be TRBD1 (6 bases). The V end lost 6 bases, the J end lost 8 bases, and 13 bases lay between the germline ends. Looked up from germline, CDR1 is MGHDK and CDR2 is SYGVNS. The CDR3 spans 13 residues. CDR3 sequence (DNA): TGTGCCAGCAGCTGGGGGGGCCGAGAAAAACTGTTTTTT. Its translation: CASSWGGREKLFF.

This clonotype was found many times. The chain has TRBV5-1 and TRBJ2-7, with D hard to call. This CDR3 has 11 amino acids. The V and J ends lost 3 bases and 7 bases respectively, with 8 bases between them. Germline V CDR1 and CDR2: SGHRS, YFSETQ. The CDR3 protein is CASSSLGEQYF. DNA of the CDR3: TGCGCCAGCAGCTCCCTTGGAGAGCAGTACTTC.

In its sample, this clonotype was seen many times. The chain is built from TRBV5-6 and TRBJ1-5, with D perhaps TRBD1 (6 bases). The CDR3 has 14 amino acids. Germline values: CDR1 SGHDT, CDR2 YYEEEE. The V and J ends lost 4 bases and 5 bases respectively, with 13 bases between them. The CDR3 protein is CASSRYRDHQPQHF. CDR3 sequence (DNA): TGTGCCAGCAGCCGTTACAGGGACCATCAGCCCCAGCATTTT.

At least ten counts were recorded for this clonotype. The J gene is TRBJ1-4, the V gene TRBV20-1; possible D gene TRBD1, 5 bases. Trimming pared 0 bases from V and 8 bases from J, leaving 16 bases between. The CDR3 runs 15 residues. Germline V gene sequence: CDR1 DFQATT, CDR2 SNEGSKA (reference sequence). This chain's CDR3 is CSARDAEGMGEKLFF. In nucleotides, the CDR3 is TGCAGTGCTAGAGATGCGGAGGGGATGGGAGAAAAACTGTTTTTT.